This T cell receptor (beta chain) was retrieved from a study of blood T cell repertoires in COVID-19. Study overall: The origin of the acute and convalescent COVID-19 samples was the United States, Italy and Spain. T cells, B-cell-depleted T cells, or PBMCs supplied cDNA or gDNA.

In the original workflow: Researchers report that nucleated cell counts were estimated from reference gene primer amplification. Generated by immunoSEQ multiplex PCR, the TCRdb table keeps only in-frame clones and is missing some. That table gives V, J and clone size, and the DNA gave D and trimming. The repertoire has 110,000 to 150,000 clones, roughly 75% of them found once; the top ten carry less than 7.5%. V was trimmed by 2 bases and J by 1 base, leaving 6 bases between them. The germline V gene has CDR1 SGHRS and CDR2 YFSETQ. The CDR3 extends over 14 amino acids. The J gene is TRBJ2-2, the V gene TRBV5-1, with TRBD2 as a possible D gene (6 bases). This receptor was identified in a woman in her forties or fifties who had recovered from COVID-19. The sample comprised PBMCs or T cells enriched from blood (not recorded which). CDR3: CASSFGGNTGELFF. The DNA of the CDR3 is TGCGCCAGCAGCTTCGGGGGGAACACCGGGGAGCTGTTTTTT. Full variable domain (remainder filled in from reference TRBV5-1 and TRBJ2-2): KAGVTQTPRYLIKTRGQQVTLSCSPISGHRSVSWYQQTPGQGLQFLFEYFSETQRNKGNFPGRFSGRQFSNSRSEMNVSTLELGDSALYLCASSFGGNTGELFFGEGSRLTVL.